The 12 T cell receptor beta chains reported below all come from one sample, sequenced in a study of response to subunit inactivated influenza vaccine. TCRdb reprocessed the RT-PCR reads via MiXCR and lists one record per CDR3 protein. The repertoire holds approximately 530,000 distinct CDR3 sequences, with approximately 7.3% as singletons. This specimen was PBMCs from blood, taken 23 months after vaccination. The receptors were sampled from a man aged 45 to 70 who received an inactivated influenza vaccine.

This clonotype came up many times. V and J are TRBV5-5 and TRBJ1-1, with D perhaps matching TRBD1 (5 bases). Germline assignment: CDR1 SGHKS and CDR2 YYEKEE (reference sequence). The V gene lost 2 bases and the J gene lost 11 bases, with 10 bases spanning the gap. The CDR3 covers 11 residues. The CDR3 nucleotides are TGTGCCAGCAGCTTCGGGTGGGGCGCTTTCTTT. It yields the protein CASSFGWGAFF.

There are many counts of this clonotype. This chain links TRBV5-1 with TRBJ2-3; 9 bases map to TRBD1. The CDR3 is 15 amino acids. CDR1 and CDR2 (germline): SGHRS, YFSETQ. V was clipped by 2 bases and J by 5 bases; unmatched bases: 6. The CDR3 DNA reads TGCGCCAGCAGCTTACAGGGGGCGAGTGAAGATACGCAGTATTTT. It encodes CASSLQGASEDTQYF. Full variable domain (remainder filled in from reference TRBV5-1 and TRBJ2-3): KAGVTQTPRYLIKTRGQQVTLSCSPISGHRSVSWYQQTPGQGLQFLFEYFSETQRNKGNFPGRFSGRQFSNSRSEMNVSTLELGDSALYLCASSLQGASEDTQYFGPGTRLTVL.

This clonotype was recorded at least ten times. The rearrangement links TRBV28 to TRBJ1-5; D gene uncertain. The CDR3 contains 14 residues. Germline V lookup: CDR1 MDHEN, CDR2 SYDVKM. The V gene lost 5 bases and the J gene lost 6 bases, with 14 bases spanning the gap. The CDR3 region has the DNA TGTGCCAGCAGTCCCCCGGCCCGGGGTCAGCCCCAGCATTTT. This sequence encodes CASSPPARGQPQHF.

On this clonotype itself: One base away lies a much larger clone, so this may be a sequencing read error. The V call is TRBV4-2, the J call TRBJ2-7; D gene unclear. The CDR3 runs to 14 residues. Germline CDR1 LGHNA, CDR2 YNFKEQ. The CDR3 DNA is TGTGCCGGCAGCCAAGAACCGCTAGGGAACGAGCAGTACTTC. It encodes CAGSQEPLGNEQYF.

This clonotype was found a few times. V and J are TRBV11-1 and TRBJ2-1; possibly TRBD1 for D (5 bases). With 5 bases removed from V and 2 bases from J, the gap between germline ends came to 22 bases. The CDR3 loop spans 18 amino acids. Looked up from germline, CDR1 is SGHAT and CDR2 is FQDESV (reference sequence). The CDR3 nucleotides are TGTGCCAGCAGCATTCTCGGGCAGGGCCTAGTAACCTACAATGAGCAGTTCTTC. Protein: CASSILGQGLVTYNEQFF. Using reference TRBV11-1 and TRBJ2-1 for the parts outside the CDR3, the full variable domain is EAEVAQSPRYKITEKSQAVAFWCDPISGHATLYWYRQILGQGPELLVQFQDESVVDDSQLPKDRFSAERLKGVDSTLKIQPAELGDSAMYLCASSILGQGLVTYNEQFFGPGTRLTVL.

This clonotype was observed a handful of times. The chain employs TRBV10-3 and TRBJ2-2, with TRBD1 matching over 9 bases. With 4 bases clipped from V and 8 bases from J, the junction kept 5 bases outside the gene matches. The CDR3 is made up of 14 amino acids. Germline values: CDR1 ENHRY, CDR2 SYGVKD. DNA for the CDR3: TGTGCCATCAGTGTGGACAGGGGAAAGGGGGAGCTGTTTTTT. This encodes CAISVDRGKGELFF.

This clonotype came up many times. The V and J genes are TRBV5-1 and TRBJ2-5; D is perhaps TRBD1 (6 bases). The CDR3 consists of 13 residues. V lost 5 bases, J lost 4 bases, and 12 bases lay in between. The germline V gene encodes CDR1 SGHRS and CDR2 YFSETQ. CDR3 coding DNA: TGCGCCAGCAGTGCCACAGGGCCAGAGACCCAGTACTTC. Protein: CASSATGPETQYF.

The chain recombines TRBV7-2 with TRBJ2-3; D is perhaps TRBD1 (6 bases). In germline, CDR1 is SGHTA, CDR2 FQGNSA. The ends were cut back, 1 base at V and 0 bases at J, with 8 bases in the middle. The CDR3 is 15 residues long. CDR3 residues: CASSLGDISTDTQYF. DNA for the CDR3: TGTGCCAGCAGCTTAGGGGACATTAGCACAGATACGCAGTATTTT.

The sample holds many counts of this clonotype. The chain has TRBV10-3 and TRBJ2-7; TRBD2 matches at 12 bases. V lost 3 bases, J lost 2 bases, and 14 bases stayed unmatched. The CDR3 totals 19 residues. The V gene's germline CDR1 is ENHRY and CDR2 SYGVKD. The DNA of the CDR3 is TGTGCCATCAGTGAAGGTGGATGGAAACTAGCGGGAGGCCCCTACGAGCAGTACTTC. Translated, it gives CAISEGGWKLAGGPYEQYF.

In its sample, this clonotype was seen many times. V and J are TRBV10-3 and TRBJ2-5; a weak D match, TRBD1 (6 bases). Trimming removed 3 bases from V and 1 base from J, with 15 bases in between. The germline V gene encodes CDR1 ENHRY and CDR2 SYGVKD. The CDR3 extends over 16 amino acids. This CDR3 is CAISDGLQGIQETQYF. The CDR3 DNA reads as TGTGCCATCAGTGATGGGCTACAGGGCATCCAAGAGACCCAGTACTTC.

The rearrangement links TRBV20-1 to TRBJ1-5; D remains ambiguous. V lost 3 bases and J lost 3, with 15 bases in between. The CDR3 loop spans 15 amino acids. Per the germline V gene, CDR1 is DFQATT and CDR2 is SNEGSKA (reference sequence). The CDR3 loop is CSARLGGRNNQPQHF. In nucleotides, the CDR3 is TGCAGTGCTAGGTTAGGCGGGAGGAACAATCAGCCCCAGCATTTT.

The chain combines TRBV20-1 with TRBJ1-1, with 11 bases matching TRBD1. After removal of 1 base from V and 4 bases from J, the junction contained 8 bases not matched to a gene. Looked up from germline, CDR1 is DFQATT and CDR2 is SNEGSKA (reference sequence). The CDR3 runs to 16 residues. The chain's CDR3 is CSARVAGTGGSTEAFF. In DNA, the CDR3 is TGCAGTGCTAGAGTCGCCGGGACAGGGGGGTCCACTGAAGCTTTCTTT.